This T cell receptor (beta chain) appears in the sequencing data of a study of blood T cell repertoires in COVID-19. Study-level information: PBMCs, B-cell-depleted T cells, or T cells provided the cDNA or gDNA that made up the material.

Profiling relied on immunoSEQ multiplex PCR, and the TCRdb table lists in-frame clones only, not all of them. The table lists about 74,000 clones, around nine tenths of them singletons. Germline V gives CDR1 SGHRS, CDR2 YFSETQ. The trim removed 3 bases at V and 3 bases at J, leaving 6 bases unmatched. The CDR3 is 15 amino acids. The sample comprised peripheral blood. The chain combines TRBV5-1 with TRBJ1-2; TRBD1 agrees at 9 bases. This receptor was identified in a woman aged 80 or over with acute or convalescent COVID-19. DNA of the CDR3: TGCGCCAGCAGCTCCGGGACAGGGAGGGACTATGGCTACACCTTC. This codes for CASSSGTGRDYGYTF.